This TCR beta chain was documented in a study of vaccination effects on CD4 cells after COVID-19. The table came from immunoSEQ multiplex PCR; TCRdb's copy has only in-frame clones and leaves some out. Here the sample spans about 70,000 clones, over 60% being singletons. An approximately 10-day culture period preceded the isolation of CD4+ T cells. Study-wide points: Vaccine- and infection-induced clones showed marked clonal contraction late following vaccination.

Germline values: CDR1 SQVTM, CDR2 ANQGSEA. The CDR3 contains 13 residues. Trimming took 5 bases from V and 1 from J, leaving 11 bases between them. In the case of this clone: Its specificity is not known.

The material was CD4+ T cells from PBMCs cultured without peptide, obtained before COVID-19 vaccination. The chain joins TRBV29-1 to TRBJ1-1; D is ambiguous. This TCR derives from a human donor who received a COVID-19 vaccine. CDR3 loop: CSVREASNTEAFF. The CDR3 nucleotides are TGCAGCGTTCGTGAGGCATCGAACACTGAAGCTTTCTTT. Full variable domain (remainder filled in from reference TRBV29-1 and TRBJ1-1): SAVISQKPSRDICQRGTSLTIQCQVDSQVTMMFWYRQQPGQSLTLIATANQGSEATYESGFVIDKFPISRPNLTFSTLTVSNMSPEDSSIYLCSVREASNTEAFFGQGTRLTVV.